The entry below gives a single T cell receptor (beta chain) sequence along with its context. This record comes from a study of cytomegalovirus exposure and HLA in healthy donors. Profiled with immunoSEQ multiplex PCR; TCRdb holds only in-frame clones, not every one. The table lists just under 150,000 clones, about 91% of them singletons, with 3.5% to 5% in the top ten. The CDR3 spans 15 residues. Trimming removed 6 bases from V and 7 bases from J; junction bases left unmatched: 8. CDR1 MNHEY and CDR2 SMNVEV come from the germline V gene (reference sequence). This clonotype was sampled from a man between 18 and 29 years old in good health and CMV-seropositive. Sequencing was carried out using PBMCs. J is TRBJ2-1 and V is TRBV27, with 11 bases that match TRBD1. CDR3 region: CASRTDRGLRNEQFF. The DNA for the CDR3 is TGTGCCAGCAGAACGGACAGGGGGCTAAGGAATGAGCAGTTCTTC.